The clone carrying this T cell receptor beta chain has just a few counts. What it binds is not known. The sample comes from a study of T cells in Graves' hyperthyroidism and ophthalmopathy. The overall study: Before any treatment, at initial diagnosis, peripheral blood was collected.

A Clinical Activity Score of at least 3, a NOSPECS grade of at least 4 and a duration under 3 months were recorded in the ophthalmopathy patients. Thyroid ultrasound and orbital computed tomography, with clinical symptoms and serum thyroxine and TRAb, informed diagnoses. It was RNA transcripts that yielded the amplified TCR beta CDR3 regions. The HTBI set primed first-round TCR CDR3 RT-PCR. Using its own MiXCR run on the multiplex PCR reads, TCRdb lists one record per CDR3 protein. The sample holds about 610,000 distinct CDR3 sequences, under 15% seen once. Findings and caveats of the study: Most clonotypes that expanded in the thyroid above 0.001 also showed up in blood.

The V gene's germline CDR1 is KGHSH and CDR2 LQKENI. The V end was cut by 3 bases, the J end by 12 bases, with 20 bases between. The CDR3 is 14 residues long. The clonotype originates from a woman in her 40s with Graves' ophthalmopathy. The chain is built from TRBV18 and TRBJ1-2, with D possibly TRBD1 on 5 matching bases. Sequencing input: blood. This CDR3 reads CASSPTGTDTENTF. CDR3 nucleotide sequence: TGTGCCAGCTCACCTACCGGGACGGATACGGAGAACACCTTC.